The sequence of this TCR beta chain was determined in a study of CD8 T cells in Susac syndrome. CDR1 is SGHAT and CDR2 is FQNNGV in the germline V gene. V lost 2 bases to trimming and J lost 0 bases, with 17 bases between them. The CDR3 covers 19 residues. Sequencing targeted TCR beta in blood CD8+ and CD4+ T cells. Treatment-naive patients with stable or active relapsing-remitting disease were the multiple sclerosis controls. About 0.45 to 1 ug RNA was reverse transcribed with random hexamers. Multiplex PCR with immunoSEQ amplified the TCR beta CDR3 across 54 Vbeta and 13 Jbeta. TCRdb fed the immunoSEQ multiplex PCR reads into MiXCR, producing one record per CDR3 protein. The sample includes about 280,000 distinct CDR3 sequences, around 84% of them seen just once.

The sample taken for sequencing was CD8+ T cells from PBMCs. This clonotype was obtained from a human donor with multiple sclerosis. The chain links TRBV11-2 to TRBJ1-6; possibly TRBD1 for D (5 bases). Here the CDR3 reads CASSLLFQGLSSYNSPLHF. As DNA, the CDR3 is TGTGCCAGCAGCTTACTTTTTCAGGGCCTGAGCTCCTATAATTCACCCCTCCACTTT.